Described below is a single T cell receptor (beta chain) sequence and its context. What it binds is unknown. The data originate from a study of cytomegalovirus exposure and HLA in healthy donors. In the study overall: About 85 million unique TCRs from HLA-typed donors were held in an early release of data.

60 Vbeta and 13 Jbeta primers were used in PCR. This table comes from immunoSEQ multiplex PCR, and its TCRdb copy is limited to in-frame clones, with some not included. The profile covers about 170,000 clones, with approximately 72% appearing a single time and around 2% taken by the ten largest. Study-level results: TCR beta chain V- and J-gene trimming was linked, in a later analysis, to a missense variant in DCLRE1C. An analysis that was carried out later associated about 17,000 TCR beta sequences with HLA alleles at 0.05 false discovery rate. In vitro experiments confirmed that a few CMV-associated chains were specific for CMV antigens.

The sequence was obtained from a female donor in good health and CMV-seronegative. Input material: PBMCs.

The CDR3 coding sequence is TGTGCCAGCACCTCGGGGAGAGATGAGCAGTTCTTC. It yields the protein CASTSGRDEQFF. J is TRBJ2-1 and V is TRBV6-5, with TRBD2 as a possible D gene (5 bases). Germline V lookup: CDR1 MNHEY, CDR2 SVGAGI. The CDR3 extends over 12 amino acids. V was cut by 7 bases and J by 8 bases, with 12 bases left in between.